This T cell receptor beta chain derives from a study of beta chain features in type 1 diabetes (dated by TCRdb to the late 2010s). Regarding the research as a whole: Mean age, gender distribution, total cell number and subset yield were not different between patients and healthy donors. A total of about 99,000,000 sorted cells were examined across all samples, and RNA yield correlated strongly with the number of cells per subset. The study compared the TCRB repertoires of sorted circulating CD4+ T cell subsets in recently diagnosed type 1 diabetes patients with those in matched healthy donors. Whereas all 30 or so donors provided naive and central memory subsets, regulatory and stem cell-like memory subsets were isolated from just 8 patients and roughly 8 healthy donors.

Broader findings and caveats from the paper: The naive, central memory and regulatory TCRB repertoires appeared to resemble one another more closely among patients than among healthy donors. Because the HLA sub-analyses included only small numbers of individuals, any influence of HLA type on TCRB rearrangement was left unresolved. Patients with type 1 diabetes made fewer insertions and deleted more nucleotides at VDJ recombination sites, implying thymic rearrangement abnormalities. Because cDNA rather than genomic DNA was sequenced, highly expressing activated cells could have been over-represented, although no difference in activation and CD3 levels was found between groups. PCR may preferentially amplify shorter templates, but because patient and control samples were amplified and corrected together, any resulting skew would affect both groups equally. Type 1 diabetes patients showed a moderate but significant shortening of TCRB CDR3 length in all four CD4+ subsets.

A single peripheral blood draw of around 0.11 L on average was collected from each donor into heparinised tubes. A BD FACSAria II and a panel including CD45RO, CCR7, CD25, CD127, CD95 and CD27 were used to sort naive, central memory, regulatory and stem cell-like memory CD4+ T cells. A purity above 98% was achieved for all sorted populations. PBMCs were isolated immediately by Lymphoprep density gradient centrifugation and stained directly without culture. So that batch effects would be minimized, each experiment stained and sorted samples in pairs, pairing one healthy donor with one patient. Concerning this clone: It lacks a known antigen. The record has no base qualities; no much larger clone is one base away.

In the germline V gene, CDR1 corresponds to MRHNA and CDR2 to SNTAGT. Inclusive of the bounding cysteine and phenylalanine, the CDR3 is 13 residues long. The CDR3 DNA has 39 bases and is translated from base 1. Between the V and J ends, shortened by 5 bases and 4 bases respectively, the junction contains 10 bases. All of the isolated RNA was reverse transcribed with the High Capacity cDNA Reverse Transcription Kit, so expressed TCRB transcripts were sequenced. Naive, central memory and regulatory T cell samples underwent deep immunoSEQ sequencing, averaging around 3.9 million total reads per sample. Sorted cells were lysed in RLT buffer, and RNA was extracted using DNase-treated RNeasy Micro or Mini kits according to cell number. Each cell subset was processed on its own to prevent cross-contamination, while patient and healthy donor samples were processed together. The immunoSEQ multiplex PCR was used to amplify TCRB sequences from cDNA, generating 87-bp fragments that spanned the CDR3 region. Amplicons were sequenced on the Illumina HiSeq platform. As for the authors' bioinformatics: Synthetic template baselines were used to correct PCR bias computationally, reads within Hamming distance 2 were collapsed, and singletons that could not be merged were discarded. Reads were aligned against IMGT so that V, D and J genes, CDR3 length and insertions or deletions at six rearrangement sites could be assigned. Within each subset, clonotype counts were normalized to the number of sorted cells before true diversity and Gini coefficients were calculated with the tcR R package. Repertoire sharing was quantified using the overlap coefficient calculated on TCRB nucleotide sequences. As a proxy for the pre-selection repertoire, out-of-frame TCRB sequences from naive cells were analyzed. TCRdb provides this immuneACCESS table in a form limited to in-frame rearrangements. Some clones are lacking; in checked studies, under half of them reflect an unresolved V gene, and why the rest are absent is not known. V, J and clone size were drawn from that table, and D and trimming were deduced from the DNA. For this sample the table gives just over 450,000 clones, of which approximately 28% were detected only once. 0.065% of the sample is held by the ten biggest clonotypes.

The sample comprised naive CD4+ T cells from blood. The cell subset or site label, as the study defines it: true naive CD4+ T cells. The source of this sequence is a man younger than 35 in good health. The chain uses TRBV6-4 and TRBJ2-3; the D gene is perhaps TRBD1 or TRBD2, as each covers 5 bases. The CDR3 is CASSRDASDTQYF. The nucleotide sequence is TGTGCCAGCAGTCGGGACGCCTCAGATACGCAGTATTTT.